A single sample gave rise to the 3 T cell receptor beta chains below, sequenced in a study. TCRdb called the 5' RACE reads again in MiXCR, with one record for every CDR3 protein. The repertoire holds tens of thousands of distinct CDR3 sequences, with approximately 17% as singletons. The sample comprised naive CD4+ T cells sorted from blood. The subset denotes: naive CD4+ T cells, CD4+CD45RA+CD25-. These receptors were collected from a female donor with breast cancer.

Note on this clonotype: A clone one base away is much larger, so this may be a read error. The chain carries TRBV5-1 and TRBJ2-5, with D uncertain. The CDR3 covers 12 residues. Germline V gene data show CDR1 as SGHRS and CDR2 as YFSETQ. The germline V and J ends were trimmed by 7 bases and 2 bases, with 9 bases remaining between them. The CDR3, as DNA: TGCGCCAGCTGCAGATCACAAGAGACCCAGTACTTC. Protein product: CASCRSQETQYF. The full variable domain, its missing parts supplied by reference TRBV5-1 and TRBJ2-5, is KAGVTQTPRYLIKTRGQQVTLSCSPISGHRSVSWYQQTPGQGLQFLFEYFSETQRNKGNFPGRFSGRQFSNSRSEMNVSTLELGDSALYLCASCRSQETQYFGPGTRLLVL.

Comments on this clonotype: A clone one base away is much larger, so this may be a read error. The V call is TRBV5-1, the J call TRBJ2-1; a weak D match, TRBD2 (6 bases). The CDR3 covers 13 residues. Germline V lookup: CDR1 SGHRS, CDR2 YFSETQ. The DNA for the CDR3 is TGCGCCAGCAGCTTCTCGGACTACAATGGGCAGTTCTTC. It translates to CASSFSDYNGQFF. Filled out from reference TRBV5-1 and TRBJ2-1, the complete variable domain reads KAGVTQTPRYLIKTRGQQVTLSCSPISGHRSVSWYQQTPGQGLQFLFEYFSETQRNKGNFPGRFSGRQFSNSRSEMNVSTLELGDSALYLCASSFSDYNGQFFGPGTRLTVL.

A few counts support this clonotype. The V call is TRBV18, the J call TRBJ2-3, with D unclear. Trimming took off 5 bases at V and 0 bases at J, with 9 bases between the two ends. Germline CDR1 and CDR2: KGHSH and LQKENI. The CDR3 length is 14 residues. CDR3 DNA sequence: TGTGCCAGCTCATCGAGAGCAAGCACAGATACGCAGTATTTT. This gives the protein CASSSRASTDTQYF.